The 18 T cell receptor beta chains below all came from one sample that was sequenced in a study of tumor and adjacent non-tumor tissue in lung cancer. RNA was extracted from bulk tissue without any cell sorting. The library came from three nested PCR rounds adapted from ARM-PCR protocols. One entry per CDR3 protein, called by TCRdb with MiXCR from the multiplex PCR reads. The sample includes 120,000 or so distinct CDR3 sequences, 66% of them seen just once. The sequenced sample was lung tumor tissue. The receptors originated from a man aged 30 to 45 with non-small cell lung cancer.

As to this clonotype: It is likely a read error, because the conserved phenylalanine at the end of the CDR3 is missing. The gene calls are TRBV11-3 and TRBJ2-1; a weak D match, TRBD2 (5 bases). Trimming removed 11 bases at V and 6 bases at J, with 17 bases between. Per the germline V gene, CDR1 is SGHNT and CDR2 is YENEEA. There are 13 residues in the CDR3. CDR3 region: CAGSPTPGNEQFL. CDR3 DNA: TGTGCCGGGAGCCCCACACCTGGCAATGAGCAGTTCCTC.

This clonotype was found once. One junction end disagrees with the germline gene, perhaps due to a read error. The genes are TRBV10-2 and TRBJ2-7, with TRBD2 identical over 8 bases. CDR1 and CDR2 from the germline V gene are WSHSY and SAAADI. CDR3 length: 16 residues. The CDR3 bases are TGCGCCAGCGGGGGAGGGACTAGTGGATGGTCGGGAGAGCAGTGCTTC. Translation: CASGGGTSGWSGEQCF.

Regarding this clonotype: A read error may account for a junction end that differs from germline. The rearrangement links TRBV6-6 to TRBJ1-3; D is unclear. The V gene's germline CDR1 is MNHNY and CDR2 SVGAGI (reference sequence). The length of the CDR3 is 16 residues. The CDR3 sequence is CANSLMAGLSGNTIYF. The CDR3 DNA reads as TGTGCCAACAGTCTGATGGCCGGTCTCTCTGGAAACACCATATATTTT.

The genes are TRBV4-1 and TRBJ2-1; weak D call: TRBD1 (6 bases). Germline lookup yields CDR1 MGHRA and CDR2 YSYEKL. V dropped 3 bases and J dropped 3 bases, with 18 bases sitting between them. CDR3 length: 17 residues. CDR3 region: CASSQDTGIPYYNEQFF. The CDR3 DNA sequence: TGCGCCAGCAGCCAGGACACAGGGATCCCTTACTACAATGAGCAGTTCTTC.

Details on this clonotype: The junction departs from the called germline gene at one end, perhaps through a read error. The genes are TRBV6-5 and TRBJ1-1; D gene ambiguous. Germline CDR1 reads MNHEY; CDR2 reads SVGAGI. The CDR3 loop spans 13 amino acids. The CDR3: CVSSYRENSEAFF. The CDR3 DNA reads TGTGTCAGCAGCTACCGTGAGAACAGTGAAGCTTTCTTT.

Turning to this clonotype: A much larger clone is a single base away; this may be a read error. The gene calls are TRBV6-5 and TRBJ1-6; TRBD1 aligns across 9 bases. CDR3 length: 16 amino acids. Germline-derived CDR1 and CDR2 are MNHEY and SVGAGI. After removal of 10 bases from V and 5 bases from J, the junction contained 12 bases not matched to a gene. The CDR3 DNA sequence: TGTGCCATCAAAACCAAGGGGACAGGGAATAATTCACCCCTCCACTTT. It codes for CAIKTKGTGNNSPLHF.

Comment on this clonotype: A much larger clone lies one base from this, so it may be a read error. The chain couples TRBV6-2 or TRBV6-3 to TRBJ1-1; 7 bases align to TRBD1. From germline, CDR1 is MNHEY and CDR2 SVGEGT. This CDR3 is built from 13 residues. CDR3 sequence: CGSNQAGGTEAFF. In DNA, the CDR3 is TGTGGCAGCAACCAAGCAGGGGGGACTGAAGCTTTCTTT.

The CDR3 DNA follows: TGTGCCAGCAGCCTAGATGTCACCTTTTTCACTGAAGCTTTCTTT. Translating it yields CASSLDVTFFTEAFF. The chain combines TRBV4-2 with TRBJ1-1; D not certain. Germline V gene sequence: CDR1 LGHNA, CDR2 YNFKEQ. V lost 4 bases, J lost 4 bases, and 16 bases lay in between. The CDR3 is 15 amino acids.

The chain has TRBV6-5 and TRBJ2-7; 8 bases fit TRBD1. The CDR3 totals 16 residues. Germline assignment: CDR1 MNHEY and CDR2 SVGAGI. After removal of 5 bases from V and 6 bases from J, the junction contained 15 bases not matched to a gene. The CDR3 DNA sequence: TGTGCCAGCAGTCTAAGACAGGGGCTACCTTCCCCCGAGCAGTACTTC. This encodes CASSLRQGLPSPEQYF.

V usage is TRBV11-2 and J usage is TRBJ2-2; tentatively, D is TRBD1 (5 bases). Trimming removed 5 bases from V and 0 bases from J, with 16 bases in between. Germline CDR1 SGHAT, CDR2 FQNNGV. This CDR3 has 17 residues. This chain's CDR3 is CASSPKLDSANTGELFF. The CDR3 DNA reads as TGTGCCAGCAGCCCTAAACTCGACAGCGCGAACACCGGGGAGCTGTTTTTT.

This rearrangement joins TRBV2 to TRBJ1-4; TRBD1 might be the D (6 bases). The V end lost 8 bases, the J end lost 8 bases, and 12 bases lay between the germline ends. In germline, CDR1 is SNHLY, CDR2 FYNNEI. The CDR3 is 12 residues long. Written as DNA, the CDR3 is TGTGCCAGCCAACAGGGTTGGGAAAAACTGTTTTTT. Protein: CASQQGWEKLFF.

This clonotype occurred once. This sequence joins TRBV21-1 and TRBJ2-3; no check of the table's D call, TRBD1, against the DNA was made. TRBV21-1 is a pseudogene locus. The CDR3 is made up of 16 amino acids. This chain's CDR3 is CARSVTGTGRTDTQYF. The CDR3, as DNA: TGTGCCAGAAGCGTGACCGGGACAGGACGCACAGATACGCAGTATTTT.

This clonotype showed up just once. An end of the junction differs from the germline gene, which may be a read error. Written as DNA, the CDR3 is TGCGGTGCTAGAGATCTAACAGGGGGCCGAGAAAAACTGTTTTTT. It yields the protein CGARDLTGGREKLFF. The rearrangement links TRBV20-1 to TRBJ1-4; 9 bases line up with TRBD1. Germline CDR1 DFQATT, CDR2 SNEGSKA (reference sequence). This CDR3 comprises 15 residues.

Worth noting for this clonotype: A single base separates this from a much larger clone, so it may be a read error. As DNA, the CDR3 is TGTGCCAGCGACCGACAGGGGGGGACGGTGACGGATACGCAGTATTTT. Encoded protein: CASDRQGGTVTDTQYF. The V call is TRBV11-3, the J call TRBJ2-3; TRBD1 matches at 9 bases. The CDR3 covers 16 residues. Germline lookup yields CDR1 SGHNT and CDR2 YENEEA. Losses at the gene ends were 8 bases for V and 6 bases for J; bases not matched to a gene: 15.

To note about this clonotype: One end of the junction fails to match germline, which may point to a read error. The chain joins TRBV4-1 to TRBJ1-1; D is undetermined. Germline CDR1 reads MGHRA; CDR2 reads YSYEKL. This CDR3 has 15 residues. CDR3 loop: CASSQGRAQNSEAFF. The CDR3 DNA reads TGCGCCAGCAGCCAAGGGCGGGCACAGAACTCTGAAGCTTTCTTT.

This clonotype has just a few counts. A much bigger clone sits one base away, suggesting this may be a read error. This chain joins TRBV5-1 and TRBJ2-7; 7 positions match TRBD2. CDR3 length equals 13 residues. Per germline, CDR1 SGHRS and CDR2 YFSETQ. CDR3 sequence: CVSSAGLSDEQYF. The CDR3 coding sequence is TGCGTCAGCAGTGCGGGACTATCGGACGAGCAGTACTTC.

With regard to this clonotype: Lacking the conserved final phenylalanine or tryptophan, this CDR3 likely reflects a read error. The chain joins TRBV28 to TRBJ2-1; a weak D match, TRBD2 (6 bases). This CDR3 has 18 amino acids. CDR1 is MDHEN and CDR2 is SYDVKM in the germline V gene. The CDR3: CVSSSPIAEKRSYNEQFI. CDR3 sequence (DNA): TGTGTCAGCAGTTCCCCCATAGCGGAGAAGCGCTCCTACAATGAGCAGTTCATC.

Worth noting for this clonotype: Since a much larger clone is just one base distant, this may be a read error. Likely a read error: the CDR3 ends without its conserved phenylalanine or tryptophan. The chain recombines TRBV12-3 or TRBV12-4 with TRBJ1-5; 7 bases agree with TRBD1. V lost 4 bases to trimming and J lost 2 bases; unmatched junction nucleotides: 2. This CDR3 has 14 residues. The CDR3 DNA reads as TGTGCCAGCAGTTACGGGACAGGCAATCAGCCCCAGCATTAT. This translates into CASSYGTGNQPQHY.